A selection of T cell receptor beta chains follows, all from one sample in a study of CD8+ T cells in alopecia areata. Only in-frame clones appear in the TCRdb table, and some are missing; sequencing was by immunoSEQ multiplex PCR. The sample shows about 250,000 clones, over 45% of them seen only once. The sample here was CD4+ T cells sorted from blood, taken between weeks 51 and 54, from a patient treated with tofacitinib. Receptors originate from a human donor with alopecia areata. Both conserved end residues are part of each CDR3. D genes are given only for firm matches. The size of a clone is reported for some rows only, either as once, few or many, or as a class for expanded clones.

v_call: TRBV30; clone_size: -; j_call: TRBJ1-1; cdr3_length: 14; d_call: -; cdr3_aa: CAWSIRQENTEAFF; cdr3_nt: TGTGCCTGGAGCATCAGACAGGAGAACACTGAAGCTTTCTTT
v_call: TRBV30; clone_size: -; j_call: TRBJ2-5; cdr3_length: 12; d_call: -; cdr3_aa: CAWTTGQETQYF; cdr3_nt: TGTGCCTGGACCACTGGACAAGAGACCCAGTACTTC
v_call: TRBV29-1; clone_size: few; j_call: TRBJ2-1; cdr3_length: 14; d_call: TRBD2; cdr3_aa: CSVGYLAGTNEQFF; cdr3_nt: TGCAGCGTGGGTTATCTAGCGGGGACTAATGAGCAGTTCTTC
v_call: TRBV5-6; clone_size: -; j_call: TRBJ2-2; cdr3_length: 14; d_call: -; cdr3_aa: CASSPSLSVGELFF; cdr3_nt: TGTGCCAGCAGCCCGTCCCTTTCGGTCGGGGAGCTGTTTTTT
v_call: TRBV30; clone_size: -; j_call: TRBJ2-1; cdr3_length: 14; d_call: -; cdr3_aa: CACNGDRRVNEQFF; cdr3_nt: TGTGCCTGCAACGGGGATCGGAGGGTGAATGAGCAGTTCTTC
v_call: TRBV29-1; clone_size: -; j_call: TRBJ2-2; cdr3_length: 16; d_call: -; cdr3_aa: CSVLFFGGLSTGELFF; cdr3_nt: TGCAGCGTTCTATTCTTTGGGGGGTTGAGCACCGGGGAGCTGTTTTTT
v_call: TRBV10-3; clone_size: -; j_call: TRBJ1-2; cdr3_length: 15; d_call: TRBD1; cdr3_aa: CAISRQGIPNYGYTF; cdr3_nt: TGTGCCATCAGCAGACAGGGGATCCCTAACTATGGCTACACCTTC
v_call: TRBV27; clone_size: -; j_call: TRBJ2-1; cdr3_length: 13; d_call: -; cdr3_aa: CASTIRGGNEQFF; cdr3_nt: TGTGCCAGCACCATAAGGGGCGGCAATGAGCAGTTCTTC
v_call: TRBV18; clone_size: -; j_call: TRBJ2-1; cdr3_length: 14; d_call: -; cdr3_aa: CASSPYVGSGEQFF; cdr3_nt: TGTGCCAGCTCACCCTACGTGGGGTCGGGGGAGCAGTTCTTC
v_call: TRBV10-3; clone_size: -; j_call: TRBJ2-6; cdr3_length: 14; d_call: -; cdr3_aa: CAIRDSSGANVLTF; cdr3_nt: TGTGCCATCAGGGATTCCTCTGGGGCCAACGTCCTGACTTTC
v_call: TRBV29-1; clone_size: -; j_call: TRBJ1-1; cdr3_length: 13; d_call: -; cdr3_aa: CSVVGTMNTEAFF; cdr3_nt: TGCAGCGTTGTTGGGACCATGAACACTGAAGCTTTCTTT
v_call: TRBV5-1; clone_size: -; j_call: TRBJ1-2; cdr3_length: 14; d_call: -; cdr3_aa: CASSLVSDRYGYTF; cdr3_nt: TGCGCCAGCAGCTTGGTCTCGGACCGCTATGGCTACACCTTC
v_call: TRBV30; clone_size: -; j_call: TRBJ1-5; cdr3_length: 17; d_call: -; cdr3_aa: CAWTLPGSGGLNQPQHF; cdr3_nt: TGTGCCTGGACCCTCCCCGGTTCCGGAGGGCTCAATCAGCCCCAGCATTTT
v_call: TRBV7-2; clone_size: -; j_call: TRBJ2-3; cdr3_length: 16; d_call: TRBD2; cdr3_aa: CASSLVHGTRADTQYF; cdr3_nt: TGTGCCAGCAGCTTAGTTCACGGGACTAGGGCAGATACGCAGTATTTT
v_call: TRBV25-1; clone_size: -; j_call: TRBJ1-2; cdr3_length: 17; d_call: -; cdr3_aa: CASSEFPSGRGSYGYTF; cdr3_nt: TGTGCCAGCAGTGAATTCCCCTCGGGAAGGGGATCCTATGGCTACACCTTC
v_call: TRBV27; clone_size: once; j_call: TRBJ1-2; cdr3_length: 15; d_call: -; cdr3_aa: CASSFLGAEGYGYTF; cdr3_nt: TGTGCCAGCAGTTTTTTGGGGGCTGAGGGCTATGGCTACACCTTC